Below, 21 T cell receptor beta chains from the same sample are listed, as sequenced in a study of T-cell memory formation after mild COVID-19. TCRdb processed the 5' RACE reads anew with MiXCR; each CDR3 protein has one entry. The sample comprises roughly 400,000 distinct CDR3 sequences, 24% of which are singletons, and 8.5% to 10% rests with the top ten. Sequencing was performed on PBMCs or a T cell subset sorted from them (not recorded which). The receptors were gathered from an adult woman who had mild COVID-19 (a few samples of this study predate the infection). Cell type and time point are not known.

This clonotype occurred once. DNA of the CDR3: TGTGCCAGCAGCCGAGGACAACTTGAGAAGCAGTTCTTC. Its translation is CASSRGQLEKQFF. The genes are TRBV7-3 and TRBJ2-1; weak D call: TRBD1 (5 bases). The CDR3 loop spans 13 amino acids. Germline V lookup: CDR1 SGHTA, CDR2 FQGTGA. Trimming cost V 5 bases and J 11 bases, with 16 bases left between them.

This chain joins TRBV14 and TRBJ1-1; 9 nucleotides align to TRBD1. The CDR3 totals 16 residues. The germline gives CDR1 SGHDN, CDR2 FVKESK. V was clipped by 5 bases and J by 8 bases; unmatched bases: 15. For the CDR3, the DNA is TGTGCCAGCAGCTATTCCTTTGGGACAGGGAAACTAGAAGCTTTCTTT. It is translated as CASSYSFGTGKLEAFF.

This clonotype was detected only a few times. The genes are TRBV23-1 and TRBJ2-5; tentative D call: TRBD2 (6 bases). TRBV23-1 has ORF status, its function being uncertain. V was cut by 3 bases and J by 0 bases, with 14 bases left in between. The CDR3 is 16 amino acids. The CDR3 sequence: CASSQARGRNQETQYF. CDR3 nucleotides: TGCGCCAGCAGTCAGGCGCGGGGCCGGAACCAAGAGACCCAGTACTTC.

CDR3: CASSLAAASGNTIYF. CDR3 in DNA: TGCGCCAGCAGCTTGGCGGCAGCCTCTGGAAACACCATATATTTT. V and J are TRBV5-1 and TRBJ1-3; no clear D. Per germline, CDR1 SGHRS and CDR2 YFSETQ. V dropped 0 bases and J dropped 0 bases, with 7 bases sitting between them. The CDR3 spans 15 residues.

This clonotype was counted a few times. The rearrangement joins TRBV7-2 to TRBJ1-1, with a possible D match to TRBD1 (6 bases). V was trimmed by 1 base and J by 6 bases, leaving 9 bases between them. The CDR3 extends over 13 amino acids. Germline V gene lookup returns CDR1 SGHTA and CDR2 FQGNSA. CDR3 sequence (DNA): TGTGCCAGCAGCTTAGTCGGGGGCGCTGAAGCTTTCTTT. It codes for CASSLVGGAEAFF.

The rearrangement joins TRBV28 to TRBJ2-7, with unresolved D. There are 14 residues in the CDR3. Trimming removed 7 bases from V and 1 base from J, with 14 bases in between. Germline V gene lookup returns CDR1 MDHEN and CDR2 SYDVKM. The CDR3, as DNA: TGTGCCAGCAAAGAAGACAAGCCATCCTACGAGCAGTACTTC. Residues: CASKEDKPSYEQYF.

This clonotype was counted a few times. V and J are TRBV15 and TRBJ2-3; D remains ambiguous. V was cut by 0 bases and J by 3 bases, with 10 bases left in between. The germline CDR1 and CDR2 sequences are LNHNV and YYDKDF (reference sequence). The CDR3 extends over 15 amino acids. CDR3 sequence reads: CATSRDSRVTDTQYF. CDR3 DNA sequence: TGTGCCACCAGCAGAGATTCTAGGGTAACAGATACGCAGTATTTT.

The V call is TRBV29-1, the J call TRBJ1-1; D remains ambiguous. Germline lookup yields CDR1 SQVTM and CDR2 ANQGSEA. V lost 4 bases and J lost 0, with 12 bases in between. The CDR3 loop spans 14 amino acids. DNA of the CDR3: TGCAGCGTTGTTGAGAGAGGAATGAACACTGAAGCTTTCTTT. Its translation is CSVVERGMNTEAFF.

V gene TRBV24-1 combines with J gene TRBJ2-1; TRBD1 matches 7 bases. Looked up from germline, CDR1 is KGHDR and CDR2 is SFDVKD. V gave up 4 bases and J gave up 6 bases; unmatched junction bases: 5. The CDR3 consists of 14 residues. CDR3 region: CATSEPGTANEQFF. DNA of the CDR3: TGTGCCACCAGTGAACCCGGGACAGCCAATGAGCAGTTCTTC.

The V call is TRBV12-3 or TRBV12-4, the J call TRBJ1-1; 9 bases map to TRBD1. The length of the CDR3 is 12 residues. The ends lost 4 bases at V and 11 bases at J; junction bases unmatched: 5. The CDR3 protein is CASSSWTGAAFF. CDR3 DNA: TGTGCCAGCAGTTCGTGGACAGGGGCGGCTTTCTTT.

J is TRBJ2-1 and V is TRBV7-8, with 10 bases matching TRBD2. This CDR3 comprises 15 residues. Losses at the gene ends were 5 bases for V and 6 bases for J; bases not matched to a gene: 7. Germline V gene data show CDR1 as SGHVS and CDR2 as FQNEAQ. CDR3 region: CASSPVAGGINEQFF. Here the CDR3 DNA reads TGTGCCAGCAGCCCGGTAGCGGGGGGCATCAATGAGCAGTTCTTC.

This clonotype has just a few counts. The chain has TRBV4-1 and TRBJ2-1; 12 nucleotides align to TRBD2. This CDR3 has 15 amino acids. Losses at the gene ends were 4 bases for V and 6 bases for J; bases not matched to a gene: 4. Germline V gene data show CDR1 as MGHRA and CDR2 as YSYEKL. In nucleotides, the CDR3 is TGCGCCAGCAGCCCGACTAGCGGGAGTACCAATGAGCAGTTCTTC. This encodes CASSPTSGSTNEQFF.

The chain joins TRBV4-1 to TRBJ1-4; the D gene is possibly TRBD1 (6 bases). The CDR3 sequence is 15 residues long. Germline lookup yields CDR1 MGHRA and CDR2 YSYEKL. Trimming left V 5 bases short and J 4 bases short, with 14 bases between. The CDR3 reads CASSVSDRSNEKLFF. CDR3 sequence (DNA): TGCGCCAGCAGCGTATCGGACAGAAGTAATGAAAAACTGTTTTTT.

The chain couples TRBV7-9 to TRBJ2-1; 9 positions agree with TRBD2. J was trimmed by 3 bases and V by 5 bases; bases with no gene match: 5. Germline-derived CDR1 and CDR2 are SEHNR and FQNEAQ (reference sequence). The CDR3 extends over 15 amino acids. The CDR3 bases are TGTGCCAGCAGCCCTCAGCGGGGGGTCTACAATGAGCAGTTCTTC. Translating gives CASSPQRGVYNEQFF.

In its sample, this clonotype was seen a few times. This sequence joins TRBV6-2 or TRBV6-3 and TRBJ1-4; maybe TRBD1 (5 bases). Germline V gives CDR1 MNHEY, CDR2 SVGEGT. The CDR3 contains 15 residues. V lost 6 bases and J 5 bases, leaving 16 bases between the germline ends. CDR3 DNA sequence: TGTGCCAGCAGAGGATGGGGACCGTCGAATGAAAAACTGTTTTTT. Residues: CASRGWGPSNEKLFF.

The CDR3 spells CASSPTGTGSEYF. The DNA of the CDR3 is TGTGCCAGCTCACCTACCGGGACAGGGTCGGAGTACTTC. The J gene is TRBJ2-7, the V gene TRBV18; TRBD1 agrees at 9 bases. Trimming at V came to 3 bases and at J to 11 bases, leaving 8 bases not matched to a gene. CDR3 size: 13 residues. Germline-derived CDR1 and CDR2 are KGHSH and LQKENI.

This clonotype was seen ten or more times. The genes are TRBV4-1 and TRBJ2-7; the D is unclear. This CDR3 has 13 amino acids. Germline lookup yields CDR1 MGHRA and CDR2 YSYEKL. Trimming removed 0 bases from V and 6 bases from J, with 9 bases in between. The CDR3 spells CASSQERDVEQYF. Written as DNA, the CDR3 is TGCGCCAGCAGCCAAGAACGTGACGTCGAGCAGTACTTC.

This rearrangement joins TRBV6-6 to TRBJ1-3, with unresolved D. The CDR3 consists of 13 residues. V lost 4 bases, J lost 4 bases, and 8 bases lay in between. Germline lookup yields CDR1 MNHNY and CDR2 SVGAGI (reference sequence). CDR3 DNA sequence: TGTGCCAGCAGTTCTTACCAGGGAAACACCATATATTTT. Its translation: CASSSYQGNTIYF.

This clonotype has more than one count but fewer than ten. J is TRBJ1-1 and V is TRBV7-9; 12 nucleotides line up with TRBD1. V was pared by 5 bases and J by 7 bases, with 14 bases of the junction left unmatched. Germline values: CDR1 SEHNR, CDR2 FQNEAQ (reference sequence). The CDR3 consists of 17 residues. CDR3: CASSAKRSGTGGYEAFF. CDR3 nucleotides: TGTGCCAGCAGCGCCAAGAGATCCGGGACAGGGGGCTATGAAGCTTTCTTT.

This clonotype was observed a few times. Written as DNA, the CDR3 is TGCGCCAGCAGGCCTTCCGGGGACACTGAAGCTTTCTTT. Translated: CASRPSGDTEAFF. The rearrangement uses TRBV5-1 and TRBJ1-1; no firm D call. Trimming took off 5 bases at V and 3 bases at J, with 11 bases between the two ends. CDR1 and CDR2 from the germline V gene are SGHRS and YFSETQ. This CDR3 has 13 residues.

The rearrangement joins TRBV30 to TRBJ2-2; 15 bases fit TRBD2. Germline V gene lookup returns CDR1 GTSNPN and CDR2 SVGIG (reference sequence). The CDR3 covers 18 residues. Germline trimming cut 4 bases from V and 5 bases from J; bases unmatched to any gene: 11. This CDR3 reads CAWKFYRTSGRGTGELFF. DNA of the CDR3: TGTGCCTGGAAATTCTACCGGACTAGCGGGAGGGGGACCGGGGAGCTGTTTTTT.